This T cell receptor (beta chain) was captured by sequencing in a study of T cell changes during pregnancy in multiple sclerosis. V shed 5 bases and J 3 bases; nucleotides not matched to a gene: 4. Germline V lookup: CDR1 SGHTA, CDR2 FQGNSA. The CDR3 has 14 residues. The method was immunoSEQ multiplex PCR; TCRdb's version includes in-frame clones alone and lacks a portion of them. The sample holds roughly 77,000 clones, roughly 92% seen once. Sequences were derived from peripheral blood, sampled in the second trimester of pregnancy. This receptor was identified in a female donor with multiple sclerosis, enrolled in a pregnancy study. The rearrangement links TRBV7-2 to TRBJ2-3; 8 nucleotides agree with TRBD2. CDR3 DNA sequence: TGTGCCAGCAGCGATAGCGGGAAGACAGATACGCAGTATTTT. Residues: CASSDSGKTDTQYF.